The rows below give T cell receptor beta chains drawn from one sample of a study of T-cell reconstitution after alpha-beta-depleted transplantation in children. TCRdb processed the PCR reads anew with MiXCR; each CDR3 protein has one entry. The sample consists of nearly 350,000 distinct CDR3 sequences, 15% to 20% of them appearing once. The sample in question was PBMCs, mostly from graft donor cells, obtained 360 days after TCRalphabeta/CD19-depleted stem cell transplant. The receptors shown here come from a male patient aged 2 to 9 who had a stem cell transplant for acute lymphoblastic leukemia, so the T cells may come from the graft donor. Both conserved end residues are part of each CDR3. A D gene is named only where the DNA matches it firmly. For some rows the clone size is stated as once, few or many, or as a class when expanded; others skip it.

j_gene | len | abundance | v_gene | d_gene | CDR3aa
TRBJ2-5 | 13 | NA | TRBV3-1 | TRBD1 | CASSRKGTGGQYF
TRBJ2-3 | 13 | NA | TRBV20-1 | TRBD2 | CGIRLAGADTQYF
TRBJ2-5 | 12 | NA | TRBV29-1 | NA | CSVGSATETQYF
TRBJ2-1 | 15 | once | TRBV5-1 | TRBD2 | CASSLAGTSSNEQFF
TRBJ2-1 | 18 | NA | TRBV4-1 | NA | CASSETGKRPSSYNEQFF
TRBJ1-1 | 13 | NA | TRBV5-1 | NA | CASSLIGADEAFF
TRBJ2-1 | 15 | few | TRBV20-1 | TRBD2 | CSAARSGRAYNEQFF
TRBJ2-1 | 15 | few | TRBV11-1 | TRBD1 | CASSPRDRTLNEQFF
TRBJ2-7 | 15 | few | TRBV4-2 | TRBD2 | CASSPILGRVHEQYF
TRBJ1-2 | 20 | few | TRBV12-3/TRBV12-4 | NA | CASSFVEGVDSWGRSYGYTF
TRBJ2-4 | 15 | NA | TRBV5-4 | NA | CASSSTGLAKNIQYF
TRBJ2-3 | 15 | NA | TRBV11-2 | NA | CASSFGQPSTDTQYF
TRBJ2-5 | 14 | many | TRBV5-1 | NA | CASSLAGQRETQYF
TRBJ2-7 | 13 | once | TRBV12-3/TRBV12-4 | NA | CASSLMLAAEQYF
TRBJ1-2 | 13 | NA | TRBV27 | NA | CASSLQGRYGYTF
TRBJ1-1 | 14 | few | TRBV27 | NA | CASEGRDVDTEAFF